This T cell receptor (beta chain) came from a study of T cells in Graves' hyperthyroidism and ophthalmopathy. Findings and caveats of the study: The model identified upcoming ophthalmopathy a median approximately six months ahead of onset.

This clonotype was seen many times. What it recognizes is unknown. CDR1 and CDR2 from the germline V gene are DFQATT and SNEGSKA (reference sequence). Trimming shortened V by 6 bases and J by 2 bases, and 7 bases separated the two germline ends. This CDR3 contains 11 residues. It was uncontrolled infection, other autoimmune disease, pregnancy or lactation that excluded patients. RNA transcripts were the template for amplifying TCR beta CDR3 regions. An initial round of RT-PCR targeting the TCR CDR3 relied on the HTBI primer set. One entry per CDR3 protein, called by TCRdb with MiXCR from the multiplex PCR reads. The table has about 840,000 distinct CDR3 sequences, roughly 37% seen once.

The chain combines TRBV20-1 with TRBJ1-2; D gene unclear. This TCR derives from a man between 18 and 29 years old with Graves' hyperthyroidism. Sequenced input: blood. The CDR3 reads CSAADNYGYTF. CDR3 DNA: TGCAGTGCCGCCGACAACTATGGCTACACCTTC.